Below are 20 T cell receptor beta chains sequenced from a single sample in a study of blood T cell repertoires in COVID-19. Here immunoSEQ multiplex PCR was the method, and the copy in TCRdb shows in-frame clones only, minus some. Of roughly 150,000 clones in the sample, 84% were seen once. Input material: peripheral blood. The receptors shown here come from an elderly woman with COVID-19, enrolled during active disease.

The chain couples TRBV28 to TRBJ1-1, with D uncertain. The CDR3 length is 14 residues. V shed 7 bases and J shed 7 bases, with 19 bases lying between them. Germline loops: CDR1 MDHEN, CDR2 SYDVKM. The CDR3 reads CASTLMNKPGEAFF. The CDR3, as DNA: TGTGCCAGCACATTAATGAACAAACCGGGTGAAGCTTTCTTT. The whole variable domain, remainder taken from reference TRBV28 and TRBJ1-1, is DVKVTQSSRYLVKRTGEKVFLECVQDMDHENMFWYRQDPGLGLRLIYFSYDVKMKEKGDIPEGYSVSREKKERFSLILESASTNQTSMYLCASTLMNKPGEAFFGQGTRLTVV.

This clone was seen more than once but under ten times. The chain joins TRBV28 to TRBJ1-2; 11 positions agree with TRBD1. The CDR3 has 17 amino acids. Germline V gene data show CDR1 as MDHEN and CDR2 as SYDVKM. Trimming cost V 6 bases and J 2 bases; bases outside gene matches: 11. The CDR3 DNA is TGTGCCAGCAGGGCCCCCGGACAGGGGGCGGCGAACTATGGCTACACCTTC. It is translated as CASRAPGQGAANYGYTF.

The chain employs TRBV21-1 and TRBJ1-5. TRBV21-1 is labeled a pseudogene. The length of the CDR3 is 16 residues. The CDR3 bases are TGTGCCAGCAGCAAAAAGCCTGGCCGCGGAGGGCAGCCCCAGCATTTT. Residues: CASSKKPGRGGQPQHF.

The chain couples TRBV19 to TRBJ1-5, with 7 bases that match TRBD1. The CDR3 has 14 amino acids. Germline values: CDR1 LNHDA, CDR2 SQIVND (reference sequence). The V segment lost 6 bases and the J segment 4 bases; nucleotides outside the gene matches: 6. The CDR3 is CASRRQGGNQPQHF. CDR3 DNA sequence: TGTGCCAGTAGGCGACAGGGAGGAAATCAGCCCCAGCATTTT.

V is TRBV30 and J is TRBJ2-7; a possible D gene is TRBD1 (5 bases). Trimming pared 2 bases from V and 5 bases from J, leaving 10 bases between. This CDR3 has 12 amino acids. Germline V lookup: CDR1 GTSNPN, CDR2 SVGIG (reference sequence). CDR3 protein: CAWSTGPHEQYF. CDR3 DNA sequence: TGTGCCTGGAGTACAGGTCCCCACGAGCAGTACTTC.

The CDR3 is CATSAPTSGGAGELFF. The CDR3 bases are TGTGCCACCAGTGCCCCGACTAGCGGGGGGGCCGGGGAGCTGTTTTTT. The chain couples TRBV24-1 to TRBJ2-2, with 14 bases matching TRBD2. This CDR3 contains 16 residues. Germline V CDR1 and CDR2: KGHDR, SFDVKD. Losses at the gene ends were 5 bases for V and 6 bases for J; bases not matched to a gene: 4.

The J gene is TRBJ2-1, the V gene TRBV2; 10 nucleotides match TRBD2. The CDR3 sequence is 15 residues long. CDR1 and CDR2 (germline): SNHLY, FYNNEI. V dropped 4 bases and J dropped 7; count of bases not matched to a gene: 7. In nucleotides, the CDR3 is TGTGCCAGCAGTGTGCTAGCGGGAGTTGGGAATGAGCAGTTCTTC. It codes for CASSVLAGVGNEQFF.

The CDR3 reads CASSIDQLAGYTF. CDR3 coding DNA: TGTGCCAGTAGTATAGACCAACTAGCGGGCTACACCTTC. The chain employs TRBV19 and TRBJ1-2; D gene uncertain. Between the trimmed V and J ends, which lost 0 bases and 8 bases, there was a span of 10 bases. CDR3 length: 13 amino acids. Germline V gene lookup returns CDR1 LNHDA and CDR2 SQIVND (reference sequence).

This clone was counted only a few times. This sequence joins TRBV27 and TRBJ2-5; a possible D gene is TRBD1 (6 bases). Trimming shortened V by 8 bases and J by 7 bases, and 20 bases separated the two germline ends. The CDR3 has 14 amino acids. Germline CDR1 reads MNHEY; CDR2 reads SMNVEV (reference sequence). The CDR3 nucleotides are TGTGCCAGCGCTCCGGACAGTGGCCTGGGGACCCAGTACTTC. Translation: CASAPDSGLGTQYF.

J is TRBJ2-1 and V is TRBV7-9, with 8 bases lining up with TRBD2. V was pared by 0 bases and J by 3 bases, with 4 bases of the junction left unmatched. The CDR3 loop spans 16 amino acids. Germline V CDR1 and CDR2: SEHNR, FQNEAQ (reference sequence). CDR3 DNA: TGTGCCAGCAGCTTAGCTCGCCTAGCGGGCTACAATGAGCAGTTCTTC. Translating gives CASSLARLAGYNEQFF.

The rearrangement uses TRBV7-9 and TRBJ2-3; D is uncertain. This CDR3 region has 15 residues. Germline assignment: CDR1 SEHNR and CDR2 FQNEAQ (reference sequence). Deletions cut 4 bases from V and 4 bases from J, with 15 bases between. The CDR3 DNA sequence: TGTGCCAGCAGCTCGGGTGATTTCTGGGCAGATACGCAGTATTTT. Amino acids: CASSSGDFWADTQYF.

The count of this clone is one. The CDR3: CASSQNSPGETQYF. The CDR3 coding sequence is TGTGCCAGCAGCCAAAACTCCCCGGGAGAGACCCAGTACTTC. This sequence joins TRBV3-1 (or the pseudogene TRBV3-2) and TRBJ2-5; D unresolved. The V end was cut by 2 bases, the J end by 4 bases, with 11 bases between. The CDR3 loop spans 14 amino acids. Germline V gene data show CDR1 as LGHDT and CDR2 as YNNKEL (reference sequence).

The sample holds a few counts of this clone. The chain carries TRBV5-6 and TRBJ1-2, with D possibly being TRBD1 (5 bases). The CDR3 spans 15 residues. Germline-derived CDR1 and CDR2 are SGHDT and YYEEEE. V was trimmed by 3 bases and J by 3 bases, leaving 15 bases between them. The CDR3 spells CASSYSTDIYYGYTF. CDR3 in DNA: TGTGCCAGCAGCTACTCGACGGACATTTACTATGGCTACACCTTC.

The chain carries TRBV2 and TRBJ2-6; D ambiguous. Trimming removed 10 bases at V and 0 bases at J, with 10 bases between. Germline V lookup: CDR1 SNHLY, CDR2 FYNNEI. The CDR3 is 14 amino acids. For the CDR3, the DNA is TGTGCCACCCGCCGGAGCTCTGGGGCCAACGTCCTGACTTTC. This translates into CATRRSSGANVLTF.

The V and J genes are TRBV7-2 and TRBJ1-1; 7 bases align to TRBD1. Germline-derived CDR1 and CDR2 are SGHTA and FQGNSA. The CDR3 length is 13 residues. J was trimmed by 6 bases and V by 6 bases; bases with no gene match: 7. DNA of the CDR3: TGTGCCAGCAGGTTCACAGGGGCGCCTGAAGCTTTCTTT. It is translated as CASRFTGAPEAFF.

The J gene is TRBJ1-5, the V gene TRBV7-7, with a weak D call TRBD1 (6 bases). The CDR3 totals 16 residues. The germline V gene encodes CDR1 SSHAT and CDR2 FNYEAQ (reference sequence). V shed 5 bases and J shed 5 bases, with 19 bases lying between them. The CDR3 nucleotides read TGTGCCAGCAGCCATACCCATCACAGGGCCCATCAGCCCCAGCATTTT. It is translated as CASSHTHHRAHQPQHF.

The rearrangement uses TRBV6-2 or TRBV6-3 and TRBJ2-5; 7 bases agree with TRBD2. V lost 6 bases and J lost 5; bases outside the gene matches: 15. Germline V gene sequence: CDR1 MNHEY, CDR2 SVGEGT. The CDR3 is 16 amino acids. In nucleotides, the CDR3 is TGTGCCAGCAGCCCGGTTAGCGGGCCGAACTGGGAGACCCAGTACTTC. Translating it yields CASSPVSGPNWETQYF.

The chain is built from TRBV5-6 and TRBJ2-7; D may be TRBD2 (7 bases). This CDR3 has 14 amino acids. V lost 4 bases and J lost 0, with 11 bases in between. The germline gives CDR1 SGHDT, CDR2 YYEEEE. As DNA, the CDR3 is TGTGCCAGCAGCCGCGGGGGCCGCTCCTACGAGCAGTACTTC. Translated: CASSRGGRSYEQYF.

The J gene is TRBJ1-1, the V gene TRBV27, with TRBD1 matching over 8 bases. The CDR3 runs 14 residues. With 6 bases clipped from V and 4 bases from J, the junction kept 7 bases outside the gene matches. CDR1 and CDR2 from the germline V gene are MNHEY and SMNVEV (reference sequence). For the CDR3, the DNA is TGTGCCAGCAGGAGGACAGGGTTCAGCACTGAAGCTTTCTTT. Its protein product is CASRRTGFSTEAFF.

V usage is TRBV5-1 and J usage is TRBJ2-5; TRBD1 is a possible D gene (5 bases). The CDR3 contains 15 residues. Germline loops: CDR1 SGHRS, CDR2 YFSETQ. With 4 bases removed from V and 2 bases from J, the gap between germline ends came to 15 bases. CDR3 loop: CASSPALTAQETQYF. CDR3 coding DNA: TGCGCCAGCAGCCCGGCCTTGACAGCTCAAGAGACCCAGTACTTC.